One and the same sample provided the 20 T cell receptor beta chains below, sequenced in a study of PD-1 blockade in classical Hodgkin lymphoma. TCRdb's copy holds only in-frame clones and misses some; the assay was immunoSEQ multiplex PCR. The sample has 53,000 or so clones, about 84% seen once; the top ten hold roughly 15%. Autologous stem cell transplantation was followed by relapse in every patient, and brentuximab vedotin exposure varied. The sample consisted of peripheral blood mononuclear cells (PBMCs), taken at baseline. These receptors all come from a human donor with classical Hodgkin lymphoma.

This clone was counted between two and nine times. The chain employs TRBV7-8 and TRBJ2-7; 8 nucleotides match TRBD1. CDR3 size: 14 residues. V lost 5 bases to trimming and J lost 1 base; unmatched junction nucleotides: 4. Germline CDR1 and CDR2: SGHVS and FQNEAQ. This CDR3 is CASSRGDRSYEQYF. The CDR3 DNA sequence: TGTGCCAGCAGCCGAGGGGACAGGTCCTACGAGCAGTACTTC. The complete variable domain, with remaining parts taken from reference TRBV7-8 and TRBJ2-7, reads GAGVSQSPRYKVAKRGQDVALRCDPISGHVSLFWYQQALGQGPEFLTYFQNEAQLDKSGLPSDRFFAERPEGSVSTLKIQRTQQEDSAVYLCASSRGDRSYEQYFGPGTRLTVT.

CDR3 in amino acids: CASSFTGETEAFF. CDR3 DNA sequence: TGCGCCAGCAGTTTTACAGGTGAGACTGAAGCTTTCTTT. The rearrangement links TRBV5-1 to TRBJ1-1; weak D call: TRBD1 (5 bases). Trimming took off 5 bases at V and 5 bases at J, with 13 bases between the two ends. The CDR3 is made up of 13 amino acids. From germline, CDR1 is SGHRS and CDR2 YFSETQ.

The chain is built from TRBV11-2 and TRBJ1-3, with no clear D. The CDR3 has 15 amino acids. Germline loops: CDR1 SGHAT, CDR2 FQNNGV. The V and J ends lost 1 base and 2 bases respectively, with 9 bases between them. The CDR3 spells CASSLVAAPGNTIYF. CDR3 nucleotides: TGTGCCAGCAGCTTAGTGGCAGCTCCTGGAAACACCATATATTTT.

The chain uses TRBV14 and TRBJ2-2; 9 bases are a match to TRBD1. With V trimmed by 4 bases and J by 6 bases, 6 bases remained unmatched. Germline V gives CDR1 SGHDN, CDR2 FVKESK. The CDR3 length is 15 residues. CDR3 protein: CASSLRTGDAGELFF. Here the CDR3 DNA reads TGTGCCAGCAGCCTTAGGACAGGGGACGCCGGGGAGCTGTTTTTT.

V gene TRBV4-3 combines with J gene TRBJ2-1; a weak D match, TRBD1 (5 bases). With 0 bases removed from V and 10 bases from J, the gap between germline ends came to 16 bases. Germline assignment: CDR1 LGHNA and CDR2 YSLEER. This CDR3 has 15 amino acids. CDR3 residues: CASSQDRQGIWEQFF. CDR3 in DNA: TGCGCCAGCAGCCAAGATCGGCAGGGAATATGGGAGCAGTTCTTC.

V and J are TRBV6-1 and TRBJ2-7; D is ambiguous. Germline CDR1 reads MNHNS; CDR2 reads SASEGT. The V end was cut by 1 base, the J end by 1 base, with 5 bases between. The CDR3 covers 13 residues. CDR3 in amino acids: CASSEGWSYEQYV. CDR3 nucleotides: TGTGCCAGCAGTGAAGGCTGGTCCTACGAGCAGTACGTC.

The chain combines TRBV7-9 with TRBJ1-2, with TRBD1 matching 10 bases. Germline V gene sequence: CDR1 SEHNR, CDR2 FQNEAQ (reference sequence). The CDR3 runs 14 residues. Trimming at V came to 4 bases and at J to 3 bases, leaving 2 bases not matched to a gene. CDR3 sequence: CASSSGTGDYGYTF. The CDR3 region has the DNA TGTGCCAGCAGCTCCGGGACAGGGGACTATGGCTACACCTTC.

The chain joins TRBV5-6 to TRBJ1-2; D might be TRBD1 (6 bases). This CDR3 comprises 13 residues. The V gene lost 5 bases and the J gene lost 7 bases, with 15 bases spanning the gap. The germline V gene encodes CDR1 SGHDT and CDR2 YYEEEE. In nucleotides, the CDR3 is TGTGCCAGCAGGAGCAGGGGTGGAAGTGGCTACACCTTC. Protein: CASRSRGGSGYTF.

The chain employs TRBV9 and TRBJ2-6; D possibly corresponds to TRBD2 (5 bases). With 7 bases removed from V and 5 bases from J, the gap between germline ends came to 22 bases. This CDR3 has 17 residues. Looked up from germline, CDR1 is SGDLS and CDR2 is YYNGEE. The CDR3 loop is CASDERYSNNRANVLTF. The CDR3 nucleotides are TGTGCCAGCGACGAGCGGTACTCAAACAATCGGGCCAACGTCCTGACTTTC. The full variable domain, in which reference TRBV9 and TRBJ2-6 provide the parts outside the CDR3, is DSGVTQTPKHLITATGQRVTLRCSPRSGDLSVYWYQQSLDQGLQFLIQYYNGEERAKGNILERFSAQQFPDLHSELNLSSLELGDSALYFCASDERYSNNRANVLTFGAGSRLTVL.

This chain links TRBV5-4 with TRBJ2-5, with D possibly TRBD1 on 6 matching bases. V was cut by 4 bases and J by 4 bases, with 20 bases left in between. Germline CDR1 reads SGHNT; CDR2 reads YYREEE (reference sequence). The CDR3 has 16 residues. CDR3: CASSPPGHNSGETQYF. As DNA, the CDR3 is TGTGCCAGCAGCCCCCCGGGACACAACTCGGGAGAGACCCAGTACTTC.

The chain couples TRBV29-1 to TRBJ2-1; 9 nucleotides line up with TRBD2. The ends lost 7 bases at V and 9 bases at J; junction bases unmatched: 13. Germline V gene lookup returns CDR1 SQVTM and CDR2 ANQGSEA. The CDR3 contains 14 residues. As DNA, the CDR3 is TGCAGCGGCAATAGCGGGAGAGAGTACGGTGAGCAGTTCTTC. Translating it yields CSGNSGREYGEQFF.

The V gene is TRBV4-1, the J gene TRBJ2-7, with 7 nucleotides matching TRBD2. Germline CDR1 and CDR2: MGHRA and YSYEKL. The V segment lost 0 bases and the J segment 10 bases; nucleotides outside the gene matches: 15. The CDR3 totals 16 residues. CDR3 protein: CASSQEGLAVLQGQYF. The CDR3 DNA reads TGCGCCAGCAGCCAAGAAGGTCTAGCGGTACTTCAGGGCCAGTACTTC.

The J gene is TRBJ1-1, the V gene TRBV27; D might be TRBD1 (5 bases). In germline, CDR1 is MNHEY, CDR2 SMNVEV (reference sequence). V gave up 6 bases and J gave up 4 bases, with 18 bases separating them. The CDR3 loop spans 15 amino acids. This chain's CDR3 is CASSPDVGDGTEAFF. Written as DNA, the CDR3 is TGTGCCAGCAGCCCCGATGTGGGGGACGGCACTGAAGCTTTCTTT.

This CDR3 is CASSQGGAGGYGYTF. In nucleotides, the CDR3 is TGCGCCAGCAGCCAAGGGGGGGCAGGGGGCTATGGCTACACCTTC. The chain links TRBV4-3 to TRBJ1-2, with 7 nucleotides matching TRBD1. V dropped 1 base and J dropped 4; count of bases not matched to a gene: 6. This CDR3 region has 15 residues. The germline V gene encodes CDR1 LGHNA and CDR2 YSLEER.

The CDR3 reads CASSRDRGRGQPQHF. The DNA for the CDR3 is TGTGCCAGCAGCCGCGACAGGGGGCGCGGTCAGCCCCAGCATTTT. The chain joins TRBV6-5 to TRBJ1-5; 10 bases agree with TRBD1. The germline CDR1 and CDR2 sequences are MNHEY and SVGAGI. The CDR3 runs to 15 residues. V trimming: 6 bases; J trimming: 6 bases; junction bases outside the gene matches: 8.

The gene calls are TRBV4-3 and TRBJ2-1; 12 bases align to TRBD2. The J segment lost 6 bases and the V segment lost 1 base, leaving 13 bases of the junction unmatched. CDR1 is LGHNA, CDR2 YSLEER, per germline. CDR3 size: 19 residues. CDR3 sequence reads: CASSQGRTSGRIFANEQFF. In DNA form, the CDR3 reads TGCGCCAGCAGCCAAGGACGAACTAGCGGGAGGATTTTCGCCAATGAGCAGTTCTTC.

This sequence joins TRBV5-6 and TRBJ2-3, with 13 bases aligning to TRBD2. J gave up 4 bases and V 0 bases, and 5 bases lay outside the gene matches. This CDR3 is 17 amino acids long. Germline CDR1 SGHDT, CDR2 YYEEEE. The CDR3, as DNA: TGTGCCAGCAGCTTGGCCGGACTAGCGGGAGTGGCAGATACGCAGTATTTT. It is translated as CASSLAGLAGVADTQYF.

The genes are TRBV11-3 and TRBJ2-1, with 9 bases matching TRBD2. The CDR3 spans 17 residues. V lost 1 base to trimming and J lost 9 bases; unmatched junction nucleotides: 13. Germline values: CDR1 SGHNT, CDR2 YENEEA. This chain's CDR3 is CASSLVAGASGVGEQFF. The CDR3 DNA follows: TGTGCCAGCAGCTTAGTAGCGGGGGCCTCGGGGGTGGGTGAGCAGTTCTTC.

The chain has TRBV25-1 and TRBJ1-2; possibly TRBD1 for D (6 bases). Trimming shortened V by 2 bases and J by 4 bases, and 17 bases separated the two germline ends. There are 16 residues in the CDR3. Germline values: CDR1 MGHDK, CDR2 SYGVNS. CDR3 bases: TGTGCCAGCAGTGAACCGGGATCCGGGACAAGCTATGGCTACACCTTC. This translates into CASSEPGSGTSYGYTF.

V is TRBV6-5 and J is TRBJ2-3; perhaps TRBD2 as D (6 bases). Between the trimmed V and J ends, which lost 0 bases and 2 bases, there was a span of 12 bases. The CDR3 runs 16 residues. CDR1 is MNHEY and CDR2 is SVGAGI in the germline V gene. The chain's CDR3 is CASSYSGTFLTDTQYF. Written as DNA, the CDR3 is TGTGCCAGCAGTTACTCCGGGACTTTTCTCACAGATACGCAGTATTTT.